The subject of this entry is one T cell receptor beta chain. What it recognizes is unknown. The CDR3 covers 12 residues. The V gene lost 8 bases and the J gene lost 5 bases, with 11 bases spanning the gap. In germline, CDR1 is SEHNR, CDR2 FQNEAQ (reference sequence). This entry comes from a study of T cell clonotyping in hematopoietic cell transplantation. Repertoires were generated with immunoSEQ multiplex PCR, while TCRdb's copy carries only in-frame clones and drops some. The data show some 13,000 clones, roughly 94% seen once. Study-level points and caveats: After transplant, recipient diversity fell while pathologically expanded clonotypes grew through day 180.

The source was PBMCs, collected 30 days after allogeneic stem cell transplant. This TCR came from a male patient between 60 and 69 years old who had an allogeneic stem cell transplant from an unrelated donor, so the T cells may come from the graft donor. Some clones in this sample may be carry-over from other donors' samples. The genes are TRBV7-9 and TRBJ2-3; D perhaps matches TRBD2 (6 bases). CDR3 in amino acids: CASGGDEDTQYF. The CDR3 bases are TGTGCCAGCGGAGGGGACGAAGATACGCAGTATTTT.